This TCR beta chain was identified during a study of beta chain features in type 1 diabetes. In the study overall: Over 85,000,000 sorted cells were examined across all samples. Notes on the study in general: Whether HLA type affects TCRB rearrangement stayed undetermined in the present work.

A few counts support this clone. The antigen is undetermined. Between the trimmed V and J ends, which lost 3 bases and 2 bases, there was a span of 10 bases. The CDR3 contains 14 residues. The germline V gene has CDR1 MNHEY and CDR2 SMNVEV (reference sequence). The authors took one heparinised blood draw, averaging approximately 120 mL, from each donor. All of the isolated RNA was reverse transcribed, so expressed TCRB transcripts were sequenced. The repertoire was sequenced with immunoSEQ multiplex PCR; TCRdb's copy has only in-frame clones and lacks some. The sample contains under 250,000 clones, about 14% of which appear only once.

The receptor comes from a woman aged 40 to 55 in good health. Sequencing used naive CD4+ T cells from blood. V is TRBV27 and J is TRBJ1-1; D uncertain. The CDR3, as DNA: TGTGCCAGCAGTTTCCAGCGGGCCAACACTGAAGCTTTCTTT. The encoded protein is CASSFQRANTEAFF.